Presented here are 16 T cell receptor beta chains from one specimen sequenced in a study of blood T cell repertoires in COVID-19. The data were produced by immunoSEQ multiplex PCR, yet TCRdb's version contains in-frame clones alone and is incomplete. The table records about 190,000 clones, roughly 84% of them present only once. Specimen: PBMCs or T cells enriched from blood (not recorded which). These receptors originate from a woman under 40 who had recovered from COVID-19.

J is TRBJ1-1 and V is TRBV2; D not resolved. In germline, CDR1 is SNHLY, CDR2 FYNNEI. CDR3 length: 14 amino acids. The germline V and J ends were trimmed by 7 bases and 1 base, with 13 bases remaining between them. CDR3 sequence reads: CASMGSRRNTEAFF. The CDR3, as DNA: TGTGCCAGCATGGGCTCGCGTCGGAACACTGAAGCTTTCTTT.

V and J are TRBV3-1 (or the pseudogene TRBV3-2) and TRBJ2-1, with a possible D match to TRBD2 (7 bases). CDR1 is LGHDT, CDR2 YNNKEL, per germline (reference sequence). The CDR3 extends over 15 amino acids. V was clipped by 4 bases and J by 7 bases, with 17 bases between them. The CDR3 DNA reads as TGTGCCAGCAGCCGTGACGGGGGGCTGCGTAATGAGCAGTTCTTC. The encoded protein is CASSRDGGLRNEQFF.

V gene TRBV7-2 combines with J gene TRBJ1-5, with 8 nucleotides matching TRBD1. This CDR3 spans 16 amino acids. Losses at the gene ends were 3 bases for V and 3 bases for J; bases not matched to a gene: 7. The germline V gene has CDR1 SGHTA and CDR2 FQGNSA. CDR3 coding DNA: TGTGCCAGCAGCTTGAACGGGGACAGGAACAATCAGCCCCAGCATTTT. This translates into CASSLNGDRNNQPQHF.

The chain carries TRBV5-4 and TRBJ1-5; possible D gene TRBD1, 5 bases. V gave up 3 bases and J gave up 5 bases, with 15 bases separating them. This CDR3 comprises 15 residues. Germline V lookup: CDR1 SGHNT, CDR2 YYREEE (reference sequence). Here the CDR3 DNA reads TGTGCCAGCAGCTCGGGACTCGGGGTTGATCAGCCCCAGCATTTT. It translates to CASSSGLGVDQPQHF. Looking up the rest from reference TRBV5-4 and TRBJ1-5 gives the full variable domain: ETGVTQSPTHLIKTRGQQVTLRCSSQSGHNTVSWYQQALGQGPQFIFQYYREEENGRGNFPPRFSGLQFPNYSSELNVNALELDDSALYLCASSSGLGVDQPQHFGDGTRLSIL.

The CDR3 nucleotides are TGTGCCAGCAGCCAAGAGCGGGAGGGCCGGGCGGATACGCAGTATTTT. Translating gives CASSQEREGRADTQYF. The rearrangement links TRBV14 to TRBJ2-3; 9 positions match TRBD2. Germline lookup yields CDR1 SGHDN and CDR2 FVKESK. The junction had 7 bases not matched to a gene; V was cut back by 0 bases and J by 6 bases. CDR3 size: 16 residues.

For this clone: Other DNA sequences in the same sample also yield this CDR3. This rearrangement joins TRBV19 to TRBJ1-2; 7 bases agree with TRBD1. CDR3 length: 14 amino acids. Germline V lookup: CDR1 LNHDA, CDR2 SQIVND (reference sequence). V lost 3 bases to trimming and J lost 5 bases; unmatched junction nucleotides: 6. This chain's CDR3 is CASSISAGGYGYTF. CDR3 bases: TGTGCCAGTAGTATCTCGGCAGGGGGATATGGCTACACCTTC.

The rearrangement uses TRBV6-5 and TRBJ1-5; a possible D gene is TRBD1 (6 bases). Trimming left V 4 bases short and J 5 bases short, with 9 bases between. Looked up from germline, CDR1 is MNHEY and CDR2 is SVGAGI. This CDR3 contains 13 residues. DNA of the CDR3: TGTGCCAGCAGTTTTTCAGGGGATCAGCCCCAGCATTTT. Encoded protein: CASSFSGDQPQHF.

CDR3 nucleotides: TGCAGTGCTAGTCCGTTTGAGGATCAGCCCCAGCATTTT. As protein: CSASPFEDQPQHF. The genes are TRBV20-1 and TRBJ1-5; the D is unclear. Germline V lookup: CDR1 DFQATT, CDR2 SNEGSKA (reference sequence). The CDR3 covers 13 residues. The V end was cut by 3 bases, the J end by 5 bases, with 11 bases between.

The rearrangement links TRBV6-5 to TRBJ1-3, with a weak D call TRBD1 (6 bases). The CDR3 is 14 amino acids. Trimming stripped 8 bases from V and 0 bases from J, with 11 bases between. Germline V lookup: CDR1 MNHEY, CDR2 SVGAGI. Here the CDR3 reads CASRTEPSGNTIYF. CDR3 in DNA: TGTGCCAGCCGGACAGAGCCCTCTGGAAACACCATATATTTT.

The DNA of the CDR3 is TGTGCCAGCTCAGTCCTCGGGACTAGCGGGGGTTACCAAGAGACCCAGTACTTC. This codes for CASSVLGTSGGYQETQYF. This chain uses TRBV18 with TRBJ2-5; 14 bases fit TRBD2. The trim removed 5 bases at V and 0 bases at J, leaving 8 bases unmatched. The CDR3 is 18 residues long. Germline V gene data show CDR1 as KGHSH and CDR2 as LQKENI.

The chain is built from TRBV21-1 and TRBJ2-5; TRBD2 reflects the table's D call only, with no check against the DNA. TRBV21-1 is labeled a pseudogene. The CDR3 spans 16 residues. The CDR3 nucleotides read TGTGCCAGCAGCAAAGGACGGGAGGGCAAGTTTGAGACCCAGTACTTC. Translated, it gives CASSKGREGKFETQYF.

This chain links TRBV10-3 with TRBJ1-2; no clear D gene. V lost 3 bases to trimming and J lost 4 bases, with 12 bases between them. Germline V CDR1 and CDR2: ENHRY, SYGVKD. The CDR3 runs to 14 residues. CDR3 coding DNA: TGTGCCATCAGTGACGGGCGGGGAAGCTATGGCTACACCTTC. The encoded protein is CAISDGRGSYGYTF.

This clone was counted a single time. V and J are TRBV12-5 and TRBJ2-2; 11 bases fit TRBD2. Germline CDR1 and CDR2: LGHNT and FRNRAP. CDR3 length equals 15 residues. Germline trimming cut 2 bases from V and 4 bases from J; bases unmatched to any gene: 0. In DNA, the CDR3 is TGTGCTAGTGGTTTGACTAGCGGGAGCACCGGGGAGCTGTTTTTT. Translated: CASGLTSGSTGELFF.

Comment on this clone: One junction end does not reproduce the germline sequence, and a read error may be involved. DNA of the CDR3: TGTGCCAGCAGTTTAGGAGGGGGCTCTGGAAACACCATATATTTT. This gives the protein CASSLGGGSGNTIYF. The V call is TRBV7-6, the J call TRBJ1-3; a weak D match, TRBD1 (6 bases). The CDR3 extends over 15 amino acids. The germline V gene encodes CDR1 SGHVS and CDR2 FNYEAQ.

This clone was detected only once. V gene TRBV18 combines with J gene TRBJ2-5; the D gene is possibly TRBD2 (5 bases). Looked up from germline, CDR1 is KGHSH and CDR2 is LQKENI. The CDR3 sequence is 16 residues long. V dropped 6 bases and J dropped 5 bases, with 22 bases sitting between them. In nucleotides, the CDR3 is TGTGCCAGCTCTACCTCACCTAGCTTAGCGTCGGAGACCCAGTACTTC. As protein: CASSTSPSLASETQYF.

The V and J genes are TRBV7-2 and TRBJ2-5; a possible D gene is TRBD1 (5 bases). Trimming left V 1 base short and J 2 bases short, with 8 bases between. Germline CDR1 is SGHTA and CDR2 is FQGNSA. This CDR3 has 14 residues. CDR3 residues: CASSLDRPQETQYF. CDR3 DNA sequence: TGTGCCAGCAGCTTAGACAGGCCTCAAGAGACCCAGTACTTC.